A selection of T cell receptor beta chains follows, all from one sample in a study of blood T cell repertoires in COVID-19. Some clones are missing from TCRdb's copy, which holds only in-frame ones; the method was immunoSEQ multiplex PCR. The table shows 120,000 or so clones, with about 70% occurring only once. The sequenced material came from peripheral blood. All receptors come from a woman in her sixties or seventies with acute or convalescent COVID-19. Both conserved end residues are trimmed from each CDR3. Each record gives: J gene, CDR3 length, V gene, CDR3 protein.

TRBJ1-4 11 TRBV20-1 SASEDRAEKLF
TRBJ1-1 10 TRBV10-3 AISDPGLGAF
TRBJ1-1 12 TRBV6-5 ASRGTALNTEAF
TRBJ2-2 12 TRBV6-5 ASSTTRTVGELF
TRBJ1-2 13 TRBV4-3 ASSQDRRQRYGYT
TRBJ1-1 13 TRBV7-9 ASSSTGGAFTEAF
TRBJ2-7 13 TRBV3-1/TRBV3-2 ASSPLSGGAQEQY
TRBJ1-2 11 TRBV5-4 ASSSEWVRGYT
TRBJ1-5 11 TRBV5-1 ASSATGSQPQH
TRBJ1-2 12 TRBV19 ASSIGSVGYGYT
TRBJ2-5 13 TRBV7-9 ASTSQFLLSETQY
TRBJ2-2 12 TRBV28 ASSWTGGAGELF
TRBJ2-5 13 TRBV19 ASRRAAGGGETQY
TRBJ2-5 12 TRBV2 ASSDRGEGGTQY
TRBJ2-7 13 TRBV2 ASSDFREDSYEQY
TRBJ2-2 15 TRBV9 ASSPRLAGGWTGELF
TRBJ2-7 11 TRBV6-6 ASSDRGRYEQY
TRBJ2-2 11 TRBV19 ASSTQDPGELF
TRBJ2-3 14 TRBV9 ASSVGSSGNVDTQY
TRBJ1-2 14 TRBV19 ASSLRDRGGSRGYT
TRBJ2-7 13 TRBV21-1 ASSQGLAGAYEQY
TRBJ2-1 16 TRBV19 ASSIARLAGASYNEQF
TRBJ2-7 11 TRBV7-9 ASSLGGVYEQY
TRBJ1-1 10 TRBV29-1 SVEPRNTEAF
TRBJ1-1 10 TRBV7-9 ASSPGGTEAF
TRBJ1-1 13 TRBV25-1 ASSESEQANTEAF
TRBJ2-3 15 TRBV9 ASSVSPSSGGADTQY
TRBJ1-5 15 TRBV7-2 ASSLELTGSSNQPQH
TRBJ2-1 14 TRBV5-1 ASRVPGLASYNEQF
TRBJ2-5 12 TRBV11-2 ASSLVRGQETQY
TRBJ2-7 13 TRBV7-2 ASSLGGGKVYEQY